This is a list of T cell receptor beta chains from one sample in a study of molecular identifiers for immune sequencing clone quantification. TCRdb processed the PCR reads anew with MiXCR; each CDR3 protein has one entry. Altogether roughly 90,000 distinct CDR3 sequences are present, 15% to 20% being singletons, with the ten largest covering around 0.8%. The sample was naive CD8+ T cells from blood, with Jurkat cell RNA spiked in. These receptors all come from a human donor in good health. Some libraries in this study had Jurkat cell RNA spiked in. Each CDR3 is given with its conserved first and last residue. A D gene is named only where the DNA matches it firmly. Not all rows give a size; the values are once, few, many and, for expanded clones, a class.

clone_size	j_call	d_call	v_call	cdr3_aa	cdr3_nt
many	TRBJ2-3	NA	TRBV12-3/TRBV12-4	CASSPRPQTPAGDTQYF	TGTGCCAGCAGCCCGCGTCCCCAAACTCCGGCGGGAGATACGCAGTATTTT
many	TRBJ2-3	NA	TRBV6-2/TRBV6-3	CASSSPGETDTQYF	TGTGCCAGCAGTTCACCTGGGGAAACAGATACGCAGTATTTT
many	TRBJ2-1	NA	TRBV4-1	CASSQGSIKFF	TGCGCCAGCAGCCAAGGATCTATTAAGTTCTTC
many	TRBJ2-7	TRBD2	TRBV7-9	CASSKQTPGLADFEQYF	TGTGCCAGCAGCAAACAGACACCGGGACTAGCGGACTTCGAGCAGTACTTC
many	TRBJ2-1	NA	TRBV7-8	CASSLGTGPNEQFF	TGTGCCAGCAGCTTAGGAACAGGTCCCAATGAGCAGTTCTTC
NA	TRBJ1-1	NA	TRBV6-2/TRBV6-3	CASSYLLGTEAFF	TGTGCCAGCAGTTACCTTCTGGGCACTGAAGCTTTCTTT
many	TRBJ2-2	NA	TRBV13	CASSSAESRLNTGELFF	TGTGCCAGCAGCTCCGCCGAGAGTAGGTTGAACACCGGGGAGCTGTTTTTT
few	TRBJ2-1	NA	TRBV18	CASSPLVYSEEQFF	TGTGCCAGCTCACCACTTGTCTATTCTGAGGAGCAGTTCTTC
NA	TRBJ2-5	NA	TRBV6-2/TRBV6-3	CASSYSIAAAQETQYF	TGTGCCAGCAGTTACTCGATAGCGGCCGCACAAGAGACCCAGTACTTC
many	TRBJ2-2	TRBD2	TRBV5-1	CASSLVTSGVSGTGELFF	TGCGCCAGCAGCTTGGTGACTAGCGGTGTTAGTGGCACCGGGGAGCTGTTTTTT
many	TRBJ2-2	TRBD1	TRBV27	CASSHIAGQGHEGGSNTGELFF	TGTGCCAGCAGTCATATTGCGGGACAGGGTCATGAGGGCGGGTCGAACACCGGGGAGCTGTTTTTT
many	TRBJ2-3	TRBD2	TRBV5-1	CASSLSLAGAIYTDTQYF	TGCGCCAGCAGCTTGTCCCTAGCGGGGGCGATATACACAGATACGCAGTATTTT
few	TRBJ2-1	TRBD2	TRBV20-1	CSARSLEREAYEQFF	TGCAGTGCTAGGTCTCTGGAGCGGGAGGCCTATGAGCAGTTCTTC
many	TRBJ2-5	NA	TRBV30	CAWSVDPGTNLGTQYF	TGTGCCTGGAGTGTAGACCCCGGGACAAACCTAGGGACCCAGTACTTC
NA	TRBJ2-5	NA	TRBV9	CASSEPGGVQYF	TGTGCCAGCAGCGAGCCGGGCGGCGTTCAGTACTTC
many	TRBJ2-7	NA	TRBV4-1	CASKLRGTGHYEQYF	TGCGCCAGTAAACTAAGGGGCACAGGGCACTACGAGCAGTACTTC
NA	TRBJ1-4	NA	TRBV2	CASSGRSRATNEKLFF	TGTGCCAGCAGTGGCAGGAGTCGAGCGACTAATGAAAAACTGTTTTTT
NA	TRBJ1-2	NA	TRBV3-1	CASSTSRHYGYTF	TGTGCCAGCAGCACCTCCCGTCACTATGGCTACACCTTC
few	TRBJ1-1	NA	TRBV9	CASAPGTGMNTEAFF	TGTGCCTCCGCCCCCGGGACGGGAATGAACACTGAAGCTTTCTTT
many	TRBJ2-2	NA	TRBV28	CASSSRASGELFF	TGTGCCAGCAGTTCACGGGCCTCCGGGGAGCTGTTTTTT
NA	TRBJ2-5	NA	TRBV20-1	CSARDTGTREETQCF	TGCAGTGCTAGAGATACCGGGACACGGGAGGAGACCCAGTGCTTC
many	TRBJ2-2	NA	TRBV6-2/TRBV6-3	CASAQGANTGELFF	TGTGCCAGCGCCCAGGGCGCGAACACCGGGGAGCTGTTTTTT
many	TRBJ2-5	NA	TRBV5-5	CASSSDPRAGETQYF	TGTGCCAGCAGCTCCGACCCGAGGGCGGGGGAGACCCAGTACTTC
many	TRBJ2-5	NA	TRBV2	CASSEGDGEETQYF	TGTGCCAGCAGTGAAGGGGATGGCGAAGAGACCCAGTACTTC
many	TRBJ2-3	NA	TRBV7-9	CASTALTDTQYF	TGTGCCAGTACGGCCCTAACAGATACGCAGTATTTT
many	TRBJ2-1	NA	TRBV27	CASAPGSSYNEQFF	TGTGCCAGCGCCCCGGGGAGCTCCTACAATGAGCAGTTCTTC
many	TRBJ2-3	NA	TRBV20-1	CSAREDGDTQYF	TGCAGTGCTAGAGAGGATGGTGATACGCAGTATTTT
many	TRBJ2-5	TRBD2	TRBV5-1	CASSLSGGIKETQYF	TGCGCCAGCAGCCTTAGCGGGGGGATAAAAGAGACCCAGTACTTC
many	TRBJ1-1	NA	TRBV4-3	CASSQMYGTGVPEAFF	TGCGCCAGCAGCCAGATGTATGGCACCGGAGTTCCTGAAGCTTTCTTT
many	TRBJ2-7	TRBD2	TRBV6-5	CASSGTSGRYEQYF	TGTGCCAGCAGTGGGACTAGCGGGAGGTACGAGCAGTACTTC
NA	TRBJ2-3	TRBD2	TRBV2	CASSRGTSGGATDTQYF	TGTGCCAGCAGCAGGGGGACTAGCGGGGGTGCGACAGATACGCAGTATTTT
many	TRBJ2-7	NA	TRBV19	CASSGSLAIPSYEQYF	TGTGCCAGTAGCGGATCACTAGCTATCCCTTCCTACGAGCAGTACTTC
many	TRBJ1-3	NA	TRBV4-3	CASSPSRSSGNTIYF	TGCGCCAGCAGCCCAAGCCGAAGCTCTGGAAACACCATATATTTT
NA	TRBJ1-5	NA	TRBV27	CASSLYPTENGNQPRHF	TGTGCCAGCAGTTTATACCCGACAGAGAATGGCAATCAGCCCCGGCATTTT
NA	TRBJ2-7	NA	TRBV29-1	CSARASDPYEQYF	TGCAGCGCCAGGGCTAGCGATCCCTACGAGCAGTACTTC
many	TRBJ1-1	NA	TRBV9	CASSVGQVNTEAFF	TGTGCCAGCAGCGTAGGACAGGTAAACACTGAAGCTTTCTTT
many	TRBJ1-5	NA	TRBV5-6	CASSWAANQPQHF	TGTGCCAGCAGCTGGGCAGCAAATCAGCCCCAGCATTTT
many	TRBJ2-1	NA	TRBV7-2	CASSLWSSYNEQFF	TGTGCCAGCAGCTTGTGGAGCTCCTACAATGAGCAGTTCTTC
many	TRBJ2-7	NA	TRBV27	CASSLSGRSYEQYF	TGTGCCAGCAGTTTATCAGGGCGGTCCTACGAGCAGTACTTC
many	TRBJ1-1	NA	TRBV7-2	CASSQYHEAFF	TGTGCCAGCAGTCAATATCACGAAGCTTTCTTT
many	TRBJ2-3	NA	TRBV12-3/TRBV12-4	CASSLDRATDTQYF	TGTGCCAGCAGTTTAGACAGAGCCACAGATACGCAGTATTTT
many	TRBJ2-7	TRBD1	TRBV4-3	CASSQDRRTGFEQYF	TGCGCCAGCAGCCAAGATCGTAGGACAGGGTTTGAGCAGTACTTC
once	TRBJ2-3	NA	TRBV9	CASSASHLGGSSTDTQYF	TGTGCCAGCAGCGCGTCCCATCTGGGGGGAAGTAGCACAGATACGCAGTATTTT
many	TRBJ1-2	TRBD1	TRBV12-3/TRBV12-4	CASTGFGQGNYGYTF	TGTGCCAGCACCGGGTTTGGACAGGGGAACTATGGCTACACCTTC
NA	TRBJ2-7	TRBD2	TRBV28	CASSFRLTSSYEQCF	TGTGCCAGCAGTTTCCGACTGACTAGCTCCTACGAGCAGTGCTTC
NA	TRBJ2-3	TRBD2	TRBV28	CASALGLAGGPITDTQYF	TGTGCCAGCGCCCTCGGACTGGCGGGAGGGCCCATCACAGATACGCAGTATTTT
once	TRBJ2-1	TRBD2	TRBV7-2	CASSLVLAETYNEQFF	TGTGCCAGCAGCTTAGTCCTAGCGGAGACCTACAATGAGCAGTTCTTC
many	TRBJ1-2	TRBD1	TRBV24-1	CATSVQGAQSYGYTF	TGTGCCACCAGTGTCCAGGGGGCGCAGTCCTATGGCTACACCTTC
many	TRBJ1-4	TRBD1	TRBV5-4	CASSRTGENEKLFF	TGTGCCAGCAGCCGGACAGGAGAAAATGAAAAACTGTTTTTT
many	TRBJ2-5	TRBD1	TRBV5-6	CASSPFPGQGETQYF	TGTGCCAGCAGCCCATTTCCGGGACAGGGAGAGACCCAGTACTTC
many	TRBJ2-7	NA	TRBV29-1	CSVEFLPPGRSYEQYF	TGCAGCGTTGAATTTTTACCGCCAGGCCGCTCCTACGAGCAGTACTTC
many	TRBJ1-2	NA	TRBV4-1	CASSQRGEWGYTF	TGCGCCAGCAGCCAACGTGGGGAGTGGGGCTACACCTTC
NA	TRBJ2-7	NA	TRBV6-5	CASSYQGRSYEQYF	TGTGCCAGCAGTTATCAGGGGAGGTCCTACGAGCAGTACTTC
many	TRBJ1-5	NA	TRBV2	CASSSPSGSNQPQHF	TGTGCCAGCAGTTCCCCCAGCGGGTCTAATCAGCCCCAGCATTTT
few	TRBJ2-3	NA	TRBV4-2	CASSPAPRDVLDTQYF	TGTGCCAGCAGCCCAGCCCCCAGGGACGTGCTGGATACGCAGTATTTT
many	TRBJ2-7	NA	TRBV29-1	CSVELLTTGPPYEQYF	TGCAGCGTTGAATTGCTCACGACAGGTCCTCCCTACGAGCAGTACTTC
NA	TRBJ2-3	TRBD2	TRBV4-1	CASSQVAAGGTDTQYF	TGCGCCAGCAGCCAAGTAGCAGCGGGGGGCACAGATACGCAGTATTTT
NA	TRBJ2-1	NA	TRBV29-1	CSAWTAPVGDKQFF	TGCAGCGCTTGGACAGCCCCGGTTGGCGATAAGCAGTTCTTC
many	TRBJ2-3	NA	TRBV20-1	CSASDQLTDTQYF	TGCAGTGCTAGTGATCAGCTCACAGATACGCAGTATTTT
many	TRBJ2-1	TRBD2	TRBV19	CASNPGGPNEQFF	TGTGCCAGTAATCCGGGGGGGCCGAATGAGCAGTTCTTC